Listed below are T cell receptor beta chains from one sample, sequenced in a study of T cell repertoires in cytomegalovirus infection. Their target antigens are unknown. In TCRdb, the reads were re-called with MiXCR into one record per CDR3 protein. The table has around 570,000 distinct CDR3 sequences, approximately 40% seen once. This material consisted of cultured PBMCs, taken from culture after CMV antigen stimulation. The receptors stem from a human donor in good health (CMV status not recorded). Some clones in this sample may be carry-over from other donors' samples. The CDR3 runs from the conserved cysteine through the conserved F or W.

V	J	CDR3
TRBV7-2	TRBJ1-6	CASSTRTGYNSPLHF
TRBV2	TRBJ2-3	CASSERGLPDTQYF
TRBV7-3	TRBJ2-1	CASSSGQAFHQEQFF
TRBV4-1	TRBJ2-1	CASSQVGWDEQFF
TRBV7-9	TRBJ1-1	CASTRAGNTEAFF
TRBV7-2	TRBJ1-2	CASSPRRGGASYTF
TRBV2	TRBJ2-1	CASSEDLYNEQFF
TRBV7-8	TRBJ2-7	CASSLAGTSTYEQYF
TRBV7-9	TRBJ2-5	CASSSFRETQYF
TRBV6-5	TRBJ1-6	CASSTGQGGNSPLHF
TRBV7-4	TRBJ2-1	CASSLAGTGLEQFF
TRBV7-8	TRBJ1-1	CASSLGRNWNTEAFF
TRBV7-2	TRBJ1-5	CASSPQLRDQPQHF
TRBV27	TRBJ2-7	CASSPTGVGEQYF
TRBV7-2	TRBJ2-7	CASSLITGGSYEQYF
TRBV7-6	TRBJ2-2	CASSRIAGGPHGELFF
TRBV2	TRBJ1-5	CASSARTGGGNQPQHF
TRBV7-2	TRBJ2-1	CASSLEGLADYNEQFF
TRBV2	TRBJ1-1	CASSKRNTEAFF
TRBV10-3	TRBJ2-7	CAISDTGVGEQYF
TRBV27	TRBJ2-2	CASKTDWSITGELFF
TRBV5-4	TRBJ1-1	CASRLDGNTEAFF
TRBV27	TRBJ1-1	CASSPERGGTEAFF
TRBV5-1	TRBJ2-2	CASSLAPGPGGELFF
TRBV7-8	TRBJ2-6	CASSFVDRASSGANVLTF
TRBV6-1	TRBJ1-1	CASSVTGGWRGTEAFF
TRBV7-8	TRBJ1-1	CASSFGGNGNTEAFF
TRBV18	TRBJ2-7	CASSPDRNVELYF
TRBV28	TRBJ1-4	CASSPHQGKATNEKLFF
TRBV12-3/TRBV12-4	TRBJ1-5	CASSLTGMVNQPQHF
TRBV12-3/TRBV12-4	TRBJ1-1	CASSLGELNTEAFF
TRBV7-2	TRBJ2-1	CASKSLRGRLAGRIYNEQFF
TRBV7-2	TRBJ2-2	CASSLGSVSGNTGELFF
TRBV7-8	TRBJ2-3	CASSLAPLAVATSTDTQYF
TRBV12-3/TRBV12-4	TRBJ2-1	CASSRGTGGYNEQFF
TRBV28	TRBJ2-1	CASSSGGTGSDEQFF
TRBV7-9	TRBJ2-6	CASSAYASGQMVSGANVLTF
TRBV7-2	TRBJ2-1	CASSLGAYNEQFF
TRBV20-1	TRBJ2-2	CSATTGSTGELFF
TRBV27	TRBJ1-2	CASSSIPGTGYNYGYTF
TRBV7-2	TRBJ1-2	CASSLAGGGLYGYTF
TRBV12-3/TRBV12-4	TRBJ1-2	CASSPLGNYGYTF
TRBV2	TRBJ1-1	CASSRWAGGKNTEAFF
TRBV28	TRBJ1-1	CASSGGRWNTEAFF
TRBV7-8	TRBJ1-2	CASSLASSYGYTF
TRBV6-6	TRBJ2-3	CASSYSRGNTQYF
TRBV18	TRBJ1-3	CASSPRDRPNTIYF
TRBV19	TRBJ2-2	CASTSFAGSITGELFF
TRBV7-8	TRBJ2-5	CASSLAGGETQYF
TRBV7-2	TRBJ2-3	CASSFTGTSGGADTQYF
TRBV28	TRBJ1-3	CASTGGLGNTIYF
TRBV7-8	TRBJ2-5	CASSLGRTLAGGKETQYF
TRBV5-5	TRBJ2-3	CASSLDVPTSTDTQYF
TRBV5-5	TRBJ2-3	CASSFLANTDTQYF
TRBV7-9	TRBJ1-2	CASSSTGFGYTF
TRBV10-3	TRBJ2-1	CAISEVTGELGEQFF
TRBV20-1	TRBJ2-1	CSAVRGNSYNEQFF
TRBV10-2	TRBJ2-7	CASSDNAPVPYEQYF
TRBV7-2	TRBJ2-5	CASSPGLMRETQYF
TRBV28	TRBJ2-1	CASTPSGGTYNEQFF